This TCR beta chain was identified during a study of cytomegalovirus exposure and HLA in healthy donors. Regarding the study as a whole: A prior analysis recorded that most TCR beta V segments were productive about 90% or about 30% of the time. Under in vitro conditions, three CMV-associated chains were confirmed as specific for CMV antigens. Analysis was carried out at a later point, and it linked a missense DCLRE1C variant to TCR beta V- and J-gene trimming.

The germline V gene has CDR1 MGHRA and CDR2 YSYEKL. V lost 0 bases to trimming and J lost 7 bases; unmatched junction nucleotides: 10. The CDR3 covers 17 residues. On this clone itself: Its matching antigen is unknown.

PCR was performed using 60 Vbeta and 13 Jbeta primers. As processed by the authors: Roughly 11 million of the 80 million or so unique TCR beta chains counted in a later analysis were shared. Libraries were prepared by immunoSEQ multiplex PCR; TCRdb keeps only in-frame clonotypes and omits some of them. The D gene and trimming were derived from the DNA, and the V and J assignments and clone size from that table. The sample lists 170,000 or so clones, roughly 81% seen once, with under 5% in the top ten. The TCR comes from a girl between 10 and 17 years old in good health and CMV-seropositive. The sequenced sample was PBMCs. J is TRBJ2-1 and V is TRBV4-1, with 9 bases matching TRBD2. Here the CDR3 DNA reads TGCGCCAGCAGCCAAGATCGGGGTGGCGGGGGGGGGAATGAGCAGTTCTTC. Its translation is CASSQDRGGGGGNEQFF.